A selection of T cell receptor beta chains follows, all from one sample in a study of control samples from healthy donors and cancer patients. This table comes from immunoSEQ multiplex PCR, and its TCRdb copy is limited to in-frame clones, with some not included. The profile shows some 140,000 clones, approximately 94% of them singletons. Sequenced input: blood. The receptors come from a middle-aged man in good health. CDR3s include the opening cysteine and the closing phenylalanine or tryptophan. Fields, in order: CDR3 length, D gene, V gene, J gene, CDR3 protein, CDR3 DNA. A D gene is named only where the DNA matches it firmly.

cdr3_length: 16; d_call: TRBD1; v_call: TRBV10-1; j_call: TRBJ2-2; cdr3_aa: CASSGTGTANTGELFF; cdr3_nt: TGCGCCAGCAGTGGCACCGGGACAGCGAACACCGGGGAGCTGTTTTTT
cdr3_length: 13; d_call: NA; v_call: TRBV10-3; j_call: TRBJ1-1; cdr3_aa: CAISGLMNTEAFF; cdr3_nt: TGTGCCATCAGTGGGCTAATGAACACTGAAGCTTTCTTT
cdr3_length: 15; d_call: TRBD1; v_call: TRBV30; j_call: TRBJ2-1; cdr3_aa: CAWSGGQSSYNEQFF; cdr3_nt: TGTGCCTGGAGTGGGGGACAGTCGTCCTACAATGAGCAGTTCTTC
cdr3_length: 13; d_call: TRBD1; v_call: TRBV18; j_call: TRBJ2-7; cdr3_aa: CASSLRQGDEQYF; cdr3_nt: TGTGCCAGCTCACTGAGACAGGGCGACGAGCAGTACTTC
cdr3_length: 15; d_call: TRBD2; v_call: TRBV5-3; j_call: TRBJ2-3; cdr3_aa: CARSLNRPQRGGGYF; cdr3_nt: TGTGCCAGAAGCTTGAATCGCCCCCAGCGGGGGGGCGGGTATTTT
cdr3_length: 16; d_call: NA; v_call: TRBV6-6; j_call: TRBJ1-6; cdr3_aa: CASSFAPGFSDSPLHF; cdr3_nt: TGTGCCAGCAGTTTTGCTCCAGGGTTTTCGGATTCACCCCTCCACTTT
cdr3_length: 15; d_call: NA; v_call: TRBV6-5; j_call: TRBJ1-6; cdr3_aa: CASSYYPVRNSPLHF; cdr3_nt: TGTGCCAGCAGTTACTATCCCGTCCGGAATTCACCCCTCCACTTT
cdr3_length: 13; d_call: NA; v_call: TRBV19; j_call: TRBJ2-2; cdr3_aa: CASMDYNTGELFF; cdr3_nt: TGTGCCAGTATGGACTACAACACCGGGGAGCTGTTTTTT
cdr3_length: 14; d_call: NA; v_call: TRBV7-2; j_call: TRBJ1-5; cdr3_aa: CASSLGGGNQPQHF; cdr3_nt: TGTGCCAGCAGCTTAGGCGGGGGCAATCAGCCCCAGCATTTT
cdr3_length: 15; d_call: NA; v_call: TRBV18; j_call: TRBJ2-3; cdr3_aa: CASSPRTGSTDTQYF; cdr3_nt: TGTGCCAGCTCACCGAGGACTGGAAGCACAGATACGCAGTATTTT
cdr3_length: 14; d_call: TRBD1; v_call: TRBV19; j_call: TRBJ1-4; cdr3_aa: CASSPQGAVAKLFF; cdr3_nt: TGTGCCAGTAGTCCTCAGGGGGCGGTCGCAAAACTGTTTTTT
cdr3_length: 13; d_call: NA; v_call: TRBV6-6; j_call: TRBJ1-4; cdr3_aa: CASSSGEKEKLFF; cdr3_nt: TGTGCCAGCAGCTCAGGGGAAAAAGAAAAACTGTTTTTT
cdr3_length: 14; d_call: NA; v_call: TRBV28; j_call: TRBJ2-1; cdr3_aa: CASKGGLKNNEQFF; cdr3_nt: TGTGCCAGCAAGGGGGGACTGAAAAACAATGAGCAGTTCTTC
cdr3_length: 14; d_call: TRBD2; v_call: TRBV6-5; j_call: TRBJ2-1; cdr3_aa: CASRGPGGDNEQFF; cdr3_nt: TGTGCCAGCAGGGGCCCTGGGGGGGACAATGAGCAGTTCTTC
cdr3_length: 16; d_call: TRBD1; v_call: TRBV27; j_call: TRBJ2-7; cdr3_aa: CASSLSPRDSSYEQYF; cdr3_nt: TGTGCCAGCAGTTTATCCCCCAGGGACAGCTCCTACGAGCAGTACTTC
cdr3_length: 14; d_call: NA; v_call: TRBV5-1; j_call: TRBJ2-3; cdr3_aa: CASSLQSSTDTQYF; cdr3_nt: TGCGCCAGCAGCTTGCAGTCCAGCACAGATACGCAGTATTTT
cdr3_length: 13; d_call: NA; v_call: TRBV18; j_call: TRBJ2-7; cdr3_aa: CASSPYASYEQYF; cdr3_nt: TGTGCCAGCTCACCCTACGCTTCCTACGAGCAGTACTTC
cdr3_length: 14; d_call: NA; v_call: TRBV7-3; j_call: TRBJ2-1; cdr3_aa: CAGSLDGTYNEQFF; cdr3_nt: TGTGCCGGCAGCTTGGACGGAACCTACAATGAGCAGTTCTTC
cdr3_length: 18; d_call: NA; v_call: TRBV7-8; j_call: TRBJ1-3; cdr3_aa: CASSSNLGGLIFGNTIYF; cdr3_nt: TGTGCCAGCAGCTCCAACCTGGGGGGGTTGATTTTTGGAAACACTATATATTTT
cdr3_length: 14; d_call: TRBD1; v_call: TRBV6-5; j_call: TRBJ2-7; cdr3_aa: CASSSRTGAYEQYF; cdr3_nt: TGTGCCAGCAGTTCCCGGACAGGAGCCTACGAGCAGTACTTC
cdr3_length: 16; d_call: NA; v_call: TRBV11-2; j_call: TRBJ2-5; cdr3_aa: CASSPRAGLHDETQYF; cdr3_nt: TGTGCCAGCAGCCCCAGGGCGGGGCTGCATGATGAGACCCAGTACTTC
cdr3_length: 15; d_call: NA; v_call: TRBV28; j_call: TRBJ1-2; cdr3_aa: CASSYRQIGSQGYTF; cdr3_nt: TGTGCCAGCAGTTACCGACAGATAGGTTCGCAGGGCTACACCTTC
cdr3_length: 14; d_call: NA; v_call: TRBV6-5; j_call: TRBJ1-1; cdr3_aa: CASSWTSGAGGAFF; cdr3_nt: TGTGCCAGCAGTTGGACCTCGGGGGCCGGAGGAGCTTTCTTT
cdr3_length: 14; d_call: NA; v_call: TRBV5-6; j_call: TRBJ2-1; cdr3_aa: CASSSGEWHGEQFF; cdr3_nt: TGTGCCAGCAGCTCAGGGGAGTGGCACGGTGAGCAGTTCTTC